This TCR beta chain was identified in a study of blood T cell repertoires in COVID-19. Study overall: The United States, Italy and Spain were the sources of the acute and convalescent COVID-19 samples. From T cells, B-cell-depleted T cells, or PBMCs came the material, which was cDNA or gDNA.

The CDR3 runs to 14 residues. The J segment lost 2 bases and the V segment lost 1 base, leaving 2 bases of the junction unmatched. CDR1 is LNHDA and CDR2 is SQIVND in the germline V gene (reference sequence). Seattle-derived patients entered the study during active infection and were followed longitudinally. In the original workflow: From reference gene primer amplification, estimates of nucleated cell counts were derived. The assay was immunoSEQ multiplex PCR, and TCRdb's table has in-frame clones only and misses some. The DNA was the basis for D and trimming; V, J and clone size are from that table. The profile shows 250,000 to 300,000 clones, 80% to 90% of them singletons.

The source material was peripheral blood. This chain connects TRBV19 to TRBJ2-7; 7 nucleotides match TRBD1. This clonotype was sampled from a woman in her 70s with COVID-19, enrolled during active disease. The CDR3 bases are TGTGCCAGTAGTATAGGACAGGGTACCTACGAGCAGTACTTC. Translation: CASSIGQGTYEQYF. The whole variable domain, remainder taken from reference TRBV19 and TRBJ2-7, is DGGITQSPKYLFRKEGQNVTLSCEQNLNHDAMYWYRQDPGQGLRLIYYSQIVNDFQKGDIAEGYSVSREKKESFPLTVTSAQKNPTAFYLCASSIGQGTYEQYFGPGTRLTVT.